What follows are 30 T cell receptor beta chains derived from one specimen sequenced in a study of blood T cell repertoires in COVID-19. Profiled with immunoSEQ multiplex PCR; TCRdb holds only in-frame clones, not every one. The repertoire has more than 20,000 clones, about 87% of them found once; the top ten carry around 25%. The sequenced material came from peripheral blood. The receptors shown here come from a human donor with active COVID-19. The donor label of this sample is uncertain.

The chain links TRBV5-1 to TRBJ2-7; TRBD1 aligns across 9 bases. The CDR3 sequence is 13 residues long. J lost 3 bases, V lost 4 bases, and 2 bases had no gene match. The germline V gene has CDR1 SGHRS and CDR2 YFSETQ. CDR3 in DNA: TGCGCCAGCAGCGGACAGGGGTTCTACGAGCAGTACTTC. Translation gives CASSGQGFYEQYF.

The rearrangement uses TRBV25-1 and TRBJ1-3; TRBD1 aligns across 8 bases. After removal of 4 bases from V and 2 bases from J, the junction contained 4 bases not matched to a gene. The germline gives CDR1 MGHDK, CDR2 SYGVNS. The CDR3 contains 15 residues. The CDR3 spells CASSASGGPGNTIYF. CDR3 coding DNA: TGTGCCAGCAGTGCGTCAGGGGGCCCTGGAAACACCATATATTTT.

The DNA of the CDR3 is TGTGCCAGCAGCTCCCTAACAGGGGGAAATGAGCAGTTCTTC. Its translation: CASSSLTGGNEQFF. This rearrangement joins TRBV9 to TRBJ2-1; 8 bases map to TRBD1. J lost 7 bases, V lost 4 bases, and 7 bases had no gene match. CDR1 and CDR2 (germline): SGDLS, YYNGEE. The CDR3 is 14 residues long.

This chain uses TRBV2 with TRBJ1-2; 9 bases line up with TRBD1. J was trimmed by 7 bases and V by 6 bases; bases with no gene match: 9. Germline assignment: CDR1 SNHLY and CDR2 FYNNEI. The CDR3 is 14 amino acids. The CDR3 coding sequence is TGTGCCAGCAGGGTCGACAGGGGGGGAGGTGGCTACACCTTC. Translating it yields CASRVDRGGGGYTF. Full variable domain (rest looked up from reference TRBV2 and TRBJ1-2): EPEVTQTPSHQVTQMGQEVILRCVPISNHLYFYWYRQILGQKVEFLVSFYNNEISEKSEIFDDQFSVERPDGSNFTLKIRSTKLEDSAMYFCASRVDRGGGGYTFGSGTRLTVV.

Concerning this clone: Additional DNA sequences in this sample encode the identical CDR3. The rearrangement uses TRBV29-1 and TRBJ2-2, with 9 bases matching TRBD2. The CDR3 is 14 amino acids. The V segment lost 4 bases and the J segment 2 bases; nucleotides outside the gene matches: 2. The germline V gene encodes CDR1 SQVTM and CDR2 ANQGSEA. In nucleotides, the CDR3 is TGCAGCGTTGGACTAGCGGCAAACACCGGGGAGCTGTTTTTT. Translating gives CSVGLAANTGELFF.

The chain couples TRBV7-2 to TRBJ2-3, with 8 positions matching TRBD2. The CDR3 is 15 amino acids. Germline values: CDR1 SGHTA, CDR2 FQGNSA. V lost 5 bases to trimming and J lost 1 base; unmatched junction nucleotides: 5. The CDR3 protein is CASSHSGEGTDTQYF. CDR3 nucleotides: TGTGCCAGCAGCCATAGCGGGGAAGGCACAGATACGCAGTATTTT.

This clone was seen a single time. The rearrangement links TRBV7-9 to TRBJ2-3; 8 bases align to TRBD1. Unmatched junction bases numbered 7, after V lost 5 bases and J lost 3 bases. The CDR3 has 15 amino acids. Germline V gives CDR1 SEHNR, CDR2 FQNEAQ (reference sequence). CDR3 in DNA: TGTGCCAGCAGCCTCTGGACAGGGAGTACAGATACGCAGTATTTT. Encoded protein: CASSLWTGSTDTQYF.

This sequence joins TRBV11-3 and TRBJ2-1; 10 bases are a match to TRBD2. CDR3 length: 17 residues. Looked up from germline, CDR1 is SGHNT and CDR2 is YENEEA. The V gene end was trimmed by 1 base and the J gene end by 10 bases; junction bases not matched to a gene: 13. The CDR3 nucleotides read TGTGCCAGCAGCTTAGTCGGGAACCCAAGCGGGAGGGCGGAGCAGTTCTTC. It yields the protein CASSLVGNPSGRAEQFF. The full variable domain, its missing parts supplied by reference TRBV11-3 and TRBJ2-1, is EAGVVQSPRYKIIEKKQPVAFWCNPISGHNTLYWYLQNLGQGPELLIRYENEEAVDDSQLPKDRFSAERLKGVDSTLKIQPAELGDSAVYLCASSLVGNPSGRAEQFFGPGTRLTVL.

The rearrangement links TRBV11-3 to TRBJ1-1; D possibly corresponds to TRBD1 (5 bases). CDR3 length: 15 residues. V lost 5 bases to trimming and J lost 4 bases, with 17 bases between them. The germline V gene encodes CDR1 SGHNT and CDR2 YENEEA. CDR3 amino acids: CASSLGQGESTEAFF. In nucleotides, the CDR3 is TGTGCCAGCAGCCTCGGACAAGGTGAGAGCACTGAAGCTTTCTTT.

The chain combines TRBV4-1 with TRBJ2-5; TRBD2 matches at 10 bases. Germline loops: CDR1 MGHRA, CDR2 YSYEKL. The trim removed 1 base at V and 4 bases at J, leaving 3 bases unmatched. The CDR3 loop spans 15 amino acids. CDR3 in DNA: TGCGCCAGCAGCCAAGGGACTAGCGGAAGAGAGACCCAGTACTTC. Translation: CASSQGTSGRETQYF.

The V gene is TRBV9, the J gene TRBJ2-3; D not resolved. Trimming pared 0 bases from V and 0 bases from J, leaving 8 bases between. Germline V gene lookup returns CDR1 SGDLS and CDR2 YYNGEE. The CDR3 has 15 amino acids. For the CDR3, the DNA is TGTGCCAGCAGCGTAGGTGTAACTAGCACAGATACGCAGTATTTT. It is translated as CASSVGVTSTDTQYF.

The count of this clone is one. The chain employs TRBV3-1 (or the pseudogene TRBV3-2) and TRBJ1-6, with D possibly being TRBD1 (5 bases). CDR1 is LGHDT, CDR2 YNNKEL, per germline (reference sequence). CDR3 length: 12 residues. V was shortened by 4 bases and J by 10 bases, with 8 bases between the two germline ends. CDR3 loop: CASSLGGSPLHF. CDR3 sequence (DNA): TGTGCCAGCAGCCTCGGGGGATCACCCCTCCACTTT.

V is TRBV7-8 and J is TRBJ2-7; a possible D gene is TRBD2 (6 bases). With 5 bases removed from V and 12 bases from J, the gap between germline ends came to 20 bases. CDR3 length: 13 residues. CDR1 is SGHVS, CDR2 FQNEAQ, per germline. The chain's CDR3 is CASSATGTAASYF. CDR3 coding DNA: TGTGCCAGCAGCGCGACCGGGACTGCCGCTTCGTACTTC.

This chain uses TRBV6-5 with TRBJ2-7; TRBD1 agrees at 8 bases. V trimming: 5 bases; J trimming: 6 bases; junction bases outside the gene matches: 6. Germline-derived CDR1 and CDR2 are MNHEY and SVGAGI. This CDR3 is built from 13 residues. DNA for the CDR3: TGTGCCAGCAGTCGGACAGGGATAGGCGAGCAGTACTTC. Translated: CASSRTGIGEQYF.

This clone was counted between two and nine times. V and J are TRBV4-2 and TRBJ2-2; D is undetermined. This CDR3 is built from 15 residues. V gave up 2 bases and J gave up 6 bases, with 13 bases separating them. Germline CDR1 is LGHNA and CDR2 is YNFKEQ. CDR3 amino acids: CASSQLDRWAGELFF. As DNA, the CDR3 is TGTGCCAGCAGCCAACTAGATAGGTGGGCCGGGGAGCTGTTTTTT.

This clone has more than one count but fewer than ten. V and J are TRBV30 and TRBJ2-3; 8 bases match TRBD2. V was pared by 4 bases and J by 1 base, with 13 bases of the junction left unmatched. Germline lookup yields CDR1 GTSNPN and CDR2 SVGIG (reference sequence). The CDR3 runs 17 residues. The CDR3 protein is CAWILFPAGARTDTQYF. CDR3 bases: TGTGCCTGGATTCTCTTTCCAGCGGGGGCTCGCACAGATACGCAGTATTTT.

This chain joins TRBV4-1 and TRBJ2-3; 12 nucleotides match TRBD2. This CDR3 contains 17 residues. Trimming took 0 bases from V and 3 from J; bases not matched to a gene: 4. The V gene's germline CDR1 is MGHRA and CDR2 YSYEKL. CDR3 sequence reads: CASSQDITSGGTDTQYF. DNA for the CDR3: TGCGCCAGCAGCCAAGATATTACTAGCGGGGGGACAGATACGCAGTATTTT.

The chain joins TRBV4-3 to TRBJ2-3; TRBD2 matches at 7 bases. CDR3 length: 16 residues. The J segment lost 6 bases and the V segment lost 2 bases, leaving 11 bases of the junction unmatched. Per the germline V gene, CDR1 is LGHNA and CDR2 is YSLEER. For the CDR3, the DNA is TGCGCCAGCAGCCAACAAGGAGGGAGGGCCAGTGATACGCAGTATTTT. This codes for CASSQQGGRASDTQYF.

The chain has TRBV7-3 and TRBJ2-7, with D possibly matching TRBD2 (6 bases). Trimming took off 0 bases at V and 4 bases at J, with 13 bases between the two ends. Germline-derived CDR1 and CDR2 are SGHTA and FQGTGA. The CDR3 consists of 15 residues. Here the CDR3 reads CASSLTRDSRYEQYF. The CDR3 DNA follows: TGTGCCAGCAGCTTAACCCGGGACTCCCGTTACGAGCAGTACTTC.

CDR3 in amino acids: CSVKRDNWNTGELFF. The CDR3 coding sequence is TGCAGCGTAAAAAGGGACAACTGGAACACCGGGGAGCTGTTTTTT. The gene calls are TRBV29-1 and TRBJ2-2; TRBD1 is a possible D gene (6 bases). Looked up from germline, CDR1 is SQVTM and CDR2 is ANQGSEA. CDR3 size: 15 residues. V dropped 6 bases and J dropped 1 base, with 15 bases sitting between them.

V gene TRBV5-6 combines with J gene TRBJ1-2; 7 bases line up with TRBD1. Germline V lookup: CDR1 SGHDT, CDR2 YYEEEE. Trimming at V came to 0 bases and at J to 5 bases, leaving 4 bases not matched to a gene. CDR3 size: 14 residues. Here the CDR3 DNA reads TGTGCCAGCAGCTTGGACAGGGGACAATATGGCTACACCTTC. Its protein product is CASSLDRGQYGYTF.

The rearrangement joins TRBV19 to TRBJ1-3; D uncertain. The germline V and J ends were trimmed by 7 bases and 0 bases, with 10 bases remaining between them. The CDR3 runs to 14 residues. In germline, CDR1 is LNHDA, CDR2 SQIVND (reference sequence). The CDR3 is CASTRGGSGNTIYF. The CDR3 coding sequence is TGTGCCAGTACCCGAGGAGGCTCTGGAAACACCATATATTTT.

This chain connects TRBV30 to TRBJ1-1; 9 bases line up with TRBD1. CDR1 is GTSNPN and CDR2 is SVGIG in the germline V gene (reference sequence). The junction had 4 bases not matched to a gene; V was cut back by 5 bases and J by 6 bases. The CDR3 is 12 amino acids. CDR3 protein: CAWGTGFAEAFF. The DNA of the CDR3 is TGTGCCTGGGGGACAGGGTTCGCTGAAGCTTTCTTT.

The chain employs TRBV7-2 and TRBJ2-7; perhaps TRBD2 as D (5 bases). With 5 bases removed from V and 5 bases from J, the gap between germline ends came to 16 bases. CDR3 length equals 14 residues. Germline CDR1 and CDR2: SGHTA and FQGNSA. In nucleotides, the CDR3 is TGTGCCAGCAGCGTAATCGACTACGGCCACGAGCAGTACTTC. This codes for CASSVIDYGHEQYF. Using reference TRBV7-2 and TRBJ2-7 for the parts outside the CDR3, the full variable domain is GAGVSQSPSNKVTEKGKDVELRCDPISGHTALYWYRQSLGQGLEFLIYFQGNSAPDKSGLPSDRFSAERTGGSVSTLTIQRTQQEDSAVYLCASSVIDYGHEQYFGPGTRLTVT.

The rearrangement uses TRBV2 and TRBJ2-1, with D possibly being TRBD2 (8 bases). In germline, CDR1 is SNHLY, CDR2 FYNNEI. The CDR3 runs to 14 residues. V lost 6 bases to trimming and J lost 9 bases, with 18 bases between them. The CDR3 loop is CASSGGGQSTEQFF. The CDR3 nucleotides are TGTGCCAGCAGCGGGGGGGGACAGTCTACTGAGCAGTTCTTC.

This rearrangement joins TRBV18 to TRBJ2-3; D gene uncertain. Germline assignment: CDR1 KGHSH and CDR2 LQKENI. Trimming took 3 bases from V and 4 from J, leaving 8 bases between them. The CDR3 has 13 residues. The CDR3 DNA sequence: TGTGCCAGCTCACCGGGTCAGGCAGATACGCAGTATTTT. Translated, it gives CASSPGQADTQYF.

The rearrangement links TRBV19 to TRBJ1-2; TRBD1 aligns across 8 bases. This CDR3 is 15 amino acids long. Trimming cost V 3 bases and J 2 bases; bases outside gene matches: 5. Per the germline V gene, CDR1 is LNHDA and CDR2 is SQIVND (reference sequence). Here the CDR3 DNA reads TGTGCCAGTAGTATCACCAGGACAGGGAACTATGGCTACACCTTC. Its protein is CASSITRTGNYGYTF. Supplemented by reference TRBV19 and TRBJ1-2, the full variable domain reads DGGITQSPKYLFRKEGQNVTLSCEQNLNHDAMYWYRQDPGQGLRLIYYSQIVNDFQKGDIAEGYSVSREKKESFPLTVTSAQKNPTAFYLCASSITRTGNYGYTFGSGTRLTVV.

CDR3 nucleotides: TGCGCCAGCAGCCAAGATACCTGGAGCCCCACCTACAATGAGCAGTTCTTC. Translating it yields CASSQDTWSPTYNEQFF. The chain links TRBV4-1 to TRBJ2-1; D unclear. This CDR3 is built from 17 residues. Trimming stripped 0 bases from V and 2 bases from J, with 14 bases between. Per the germline V gene, CDR1 is MGHRA and CDR2 is YSYEKL.

This clone is a singleton in its sample. Here the CDR3 DNA reads TGTGCCAGCAGCTCCAGGACTAGCGGGAGGGCCCTAACCTACGAGCAGTACTTC. Translating it yields CASSSRTSGRALTYEQYF. The rearrangement uses TRBV11-2 and TRBJ2-7; the match to TRBD2 covers 15 bases. After removal of 4 bases from V and 2 bases from J, the junction contained 9 bases not matched to a gene. This CDR3 contains 18 residues. Germline loops: CDR1 SGHAT, CDR2 FQNNGV.

V is TRBV6-6 and J is TRBJ1-2; TRBD1 aligns across 8 bases. After removal of 5 bases from V and 7 bases from J, the junction contained 9 bases not matched to a gene. Germline CDR1 and CDR2: MNHNY and SVGAGI (reference sequence). The CDR3 length is 14 residues. The CDR3 protein is CASSPGGAVSGYTF. CDR3 sequence (DNA): TGTGCCAGCAGTCCAGGGGGCGCCGTGAGTGGCTACACCTTC.